These 28 T cell receptor beta chains share one sample of origin, sequenced in a study of early T cells in non-severe SARS-CoV-2 infection. Each CDR3 protein gets one entry after TCRdb re-called the 5' RACE reads with MiXCR. Here the sample spans around 110,000 distinct CDR3 sequences, 11% being singletons. The sample taken for sequencing was whole blood. The receptor source for this set is an adult who was a healthcare worker with PCR-confirmed SARS-CoV-2 infection or an uninfected control (not recorded which).

About this clonotype itself: A much larger clone differs by one base, so this may be a read error. This chain uses TRBV7-2 with TRBJ1-2, with a tentative D call TRBD1 (6 bases). The CDR3 covers 12 residues. Germline loops: CDR1 SGHTA, CDR2 FQGNSA. In DNA, the CDR3 is TGTGCCAGCAATCACAGGGTGGATGGCGACACCTTC. Its protein product is CASNHRVDGDTF.

The chain recombines TRBV6-5 with TRBJ2-5; TRBD1 matches at 7 bases. The germline gives CDR1 MNHEY, CDR2 SVGAGI. Trimming cost V 6 bases and J 2 bases; bases outside gene matches: 9. The CDR3 is 15 residues long. The CDR3 here is CASSDRDPRQETQYF. CDR3 nucleotide sequence: TGTGCCAGCAGCGACAGGGACCCTAGGCAAGAGACCCAGTACTTC.

This clonotype was found many times. This sequence joins TRBV20-1 and TRBJ2-1, with 15 bases identical to TRBD2. CDR1 is DFQATT and CDR2 is SNEGSKA in the germline V gene (reference sequence). V lost 6 bases, J lost 10 bases, and 7 bases stayed unmatched. The CDR3 has 14 amino acids. This chain's CDR3 is CSASGLAGGGEQFF. Written as DNA, the CDR3 is TGCAGTGCATCGGGACTAGCGGGAGGAGGCGAGCAGTTCTTC.

This clonotype has more than one count but fewer than ten. The rearrangement joins TRBV25-1 to TRBJ2-5; 7 bases are a match to TRBD1. CDR3 length equals 17 residues. From germline, CDR1 is MGHDK and CDR2 SYGVNS. J lost 3 bases, V lost 0 bases, and 10 bases had no gene match. The CDR3 spells CASSEYRNRGMEETQYF. CDR3 sequence (DNA): TGTGCCAGCAGTGAATACAGAAACAGGGGAATGGAAGAGACCCAGTACTTC.

In regard to this clonotype: A much bigger clone sits one base away, suggesting this may be a read error. V and J are TRBV7-8 and TRBJ2-4, with D maybe TRBD2 (5 bases). Germline CDR1 SGHVS, CDR2 FQNEAQ. This CDR3 is built from 16 residues. The CDR3 is CASSYQTILAKTIQYF. CDR3 in DNA: TGTGCCAGCAGCTATCAGACCATCCTAGCCAAAACCATTCAGTACTTC.

This clonotype was seen at least ten times. This chain connects TRBV10-1 to TRBJ2-1; TRBD2 is a possible D gene (6 bases). The CDR3 consists of 14 residues. V lost 0 bases and J 6 bases, leaving 9 bases between the germline ends. Looked up from germline, CDR1 is WNHNN and CDR2 is SYGVQD (reference sequence). The DNA of the CDR3 is TGCGCCAGCAGTGAGTCTTCGGAGGGCAATGAGCAGTTCTTC. It encodes CASSESSEGNEQFF.

This clonotype was found many times. The V call is TRBV20-1, the J call TRBJ2-5; TRBD2 matches at 9 bases. CDR1 and CDR2 from the germline V gene are DFQATT and SNEGSKA (reference sequence). V lost 3 bases, J lost 5 bases, and 10 bases stayed unmatched. The length of the CDR3 is 15 residues. This chain's CDR3 is CSASRVAGVGETQYF. The CDR3 coding sequence is TGCAGTGCTAGTCGGGTAGCGGGAGTGGGGGAGACCCAGTACTTC.

The chain has TRBV12-3 or TRBV12-4 and TRBJ2-5, with 7 bases lining up with TRBD2. The CDR3 spans 13 residues. V was clipped by 7 bases and J by 2 bases; unmatched bases: 4. The CDR3 here is CASKWGGQETQYF. DNA of the CDR3: TGTGCCAGCAAGTGGGGGGGGCAAGAGACCCAGTACTTC.

This clonotype was seen many times. V is TRBV29-1 and J is TRBJ2-7; D is undetermined. The V gene's germline CDR1 is SQVTM and CDR2 ANQGSEA. The CDR3 has 14 residues. With 6 bases removed from V and 3 bases from J, the gap between germline ends came to 18 bases. The CDR3 is CSVQQRSYVYEQYF. In nucleotides, the CDR3 is TGCAGCGTCCAACAGAGGAGCTATGTCTACGAGCAGTACTTC.

This clonotype was seen more than once but under ten times. CDR3: CASSRPSAPGNTIYF. The DNA for the CDR3 is TGTGCCAGCAGCCGTCCGTCAGCCCCCGGAAACACCATATATTTT. The J gene is TRBJ1-3, the V gene TRBV28, with D unclear. CDR1 is MDHEN and CDR2 is SYDVKM in the germline V gene. Trimming took 6 bases from V and 4 from J, leaving 16 bases between them. The CDR3 totals 15 residues. Complete variable domain (other parts from reference TRBV28 and TRBJ1-3): DVKVTQSSRYLVKRTGEKVFLECVQDMDHENMFWYRQDPGLGLRLIYFSYDVKMKEKGDIPEGYSVSREKKERFSLILESASTNQTSMYLCASSRPSAPGNTIYFGEGSWLTVV.

The chain employs TRBV2 and TRBJ2-6; the match to TRBD1 covers 7 bases. V lost 6 bases, J lost 4 bases, and 6 bases stayed unmatched. This CDR3 comprises 15 residues. Germline assignment: CDR1 SNHLY and CDR2 FYNNEI. CDR3 nucleotide sequence: TGTGCCAGCAGCCAACAGGGGTCGGGGGCCAACGTCCTGACTTTC. Translating gives CASSQQGSGANVLTF.

Worth noting for this clonotype: A much larger clone lies a single base off, so this may be a read error. This chain connects TRBV5-1 to TRBJ2-7; a weak D match, TRBD2 (6 bases). The J call may be mistaken, given a closer DNA end match to TRBJ2-1. CDR3 length: 13 residues. CDR1 is SGHRS, CDR2 YFSETQ, per germline. In DNA, the CDR3 is TGCGCCAGCAGCGACGGGGGAGCGGAACCGCAGTTCTTC. Translating gives CASSDGGAEPQFF.

The gene calls are TRBV6-6 and TRBJ1-5; TRBD1 is a possible D gene (5 bases). CDR3 size: 13 residues. V lost 2 bases to trimming and J lost 7 bases, with 9 bases between them. The germline V gene encodes CDR1 MNHNY and CDR2 SVGAGI (reference sequence). CDR3: CASSYKRDQPQHF. CDR3 bases: TGTGCCAGCAGTTACAAGAGGGACCAGCCCCAGCATTTT.

The J gene is TRBJ1-1, the V gene TRBV5-1; 9 bases align to TRBD1. V lost 4 bases, J lost 4 bases, and 8 bases stayed unmatched. Germline CDR1 is SGHRS and CDR2 is YFSETQ. The CDR3 has 15 amino acids. For the CDR3, the DNA is TGCGCCAGCAGCGAATTGCAGGGACAGGGCACTGAAGCTTTCTTT. Amino acid sequence: CASSELQGQGTEAFF.

The chain joins TRBV6-1 to TRBJ2-1; no reliable D call. Trimming cost V 8 bases and J 0 bases, with 14 bases left between them. There are 15 residues in the CDR3. CDR1 and CDR2 from the germline V gene are MNHNS and SASEGT. Here the CDR3 DNA reads TGTGCCAGCCAAAATGTGGCAGCCTCCTACAATGAGCAGTTCTTC. Amino acid sequence: CASQNVAASYNEQFF.

Ten or more counts support this clonotype. The chain recombines TRBV5-5 with TRBJ1-3; D unresolved. This CDR3 contains 14 residues. Per germline, CDR1 SGHKS and CDR2 YYEKEE (reference sequence). Trimming removed 0 bases from V and 0 bases from J, with 4 bases in between. CDR3 DNA: TGTGCCAGCAGCTTGGACATCTCTGGAAACACCATATATTTT. This translates into CASSLDISGNTIYF. The full variable domain, completed using reference TRBV5-5 and TRBJ1-3, is DAGVTQSPTHLIKTRGQQVTLRCSPISGHKSVSWYQQVLGQGPQFIFQYYEKEERGRGNFPDRFSARQFPNYSSELNVNALLLGDSALYLCASSLDISGNTIYFGEGSWLTVV.

This sequence joins TRBV3-1 and TRBJ1-1; no definite D call. Per the germline V gene, CDR1 is LGHDT and CDR2 is YNNKEL (reference sequence). CDR3 size: 12 residues. Trimming took off 2 bases at V and 5 bases at J, with 6 bases between the two ends. The CDR3 DNA sequence: TGTGCCAGCAGCCAAAGAGGGACTGAAGCTTTCTTT. Protein product: CASSQRGTEAFF.

The chain couples TRBV7-6 to TRBJ2-1; TRBD1 matches at 9 bases. CDR1 is SGHVS, CDR2 FNYEAQ, per germline. The CDR3 has 15 amino acids. The V and J ends lost 2 bases and 4 bases, in that order; junction bases with no gene match: 3. CDR3 nucleotide sequence: TGTGCCAGCAGCTTACGTGGACAGGGGTACAATGAGCAGTTCTTC. Its translation: CASSLRGQGYNEQFF.

This chain connects TRBV20-1 to TRBJ2-7; 13 bases are a match to TRBD2. The CDR3 length is 16 residues. Trimming cost V 4 bases and J 3 bases; bases outside gene matches: 9. Germline V gene data show CDR1 as DFQATT and CDR2 as SNEGSKA (reference sequence). CDR3 nucleotide sequence: TGCAGTGCTAAAGGGACTAGCGGGATAGTCGGCTACGAGCAGTACTTC. As protein: CSAKGTSGIVGYEQYF.

The chain has TRBV29-1 and TRBJ2-7, with TRBD2 as a possible D gene (6 bases). Trimming shortened V by 7 bases and J by 4 bases, and 17 bases separated the two germline ends. This CDR3 has 13 amino acids. The germline gives CDR1 SQVTM, CDR2 ANQGSEA. CDR3 sequence reads: CSAGSEGAYEQYF. CDR3 bases: TGCAGCGCTGGGTCGGAGGGAGCGTACGAGCAGTACTTC.

This clonotype was detected ten times or more. The rearrangement joins TRBV13 to TRBJ2-1, with 12 positions matching TRBD2. The J segment lost 1 base and the V segment lost 4 bases, leaving 5 bases of the junction unmatched. Germline loops: CDR1 PRHDT, CDR2 FYEKMQ (reference sequence). This CDR3 is built from 17 residues. CDR3 region: CASSSPSGRGSYNEQFF. The CDR3 DNA follows: TGTGCCAGCAGCTCTCCTAGCGGGAGGGGGTCCTACAATGAGCAGTTCTTC. The complete variable domain, with remaining parts taken from reference TRBV13 and TRBJ2-1, reads AAGVIQSPRHLIKEKRETATLKCYPIPRHDTVYWYQQGPGQDPQFLISFYEKMQSDKGSIPDRFSAQQFSDYHSELNMSSLELGDSALYFCASSSPSGRGSYNEQFFGPGTRLTVL.

V is TRBV27 and J is TRBJ2-3; tentatively, D is TRBD2 (5 bases). V was cut by 3 bases and J by 4 bases, with 14 bases left in between. Germline V lookup: CDR1 MNHEY, CDR2 SMNVEV (reference sequence). The CDR3 contains 15 residues. The CDR3, as DNA: TGTGCCAGCAGTTTTTACCCCCGGGATGCAGATACGCAGTATTTT. It specifies CASSFYPRDADTQYF.

This clonotype was found many times. V is TRBV7-9 and J is TRBJ2-1; 8 nucleotides match TRBD2. Germline loops: CDR1 SEHNR, CDR2 FQNEAQ (reference sequence). The V segment lost 5 bases and the J segment 7 bases; nucleotides outside the gene matches: 7. The CDR3 extends over 14 amino acids. The CDR3 DNA reads as TGTGCCAGCAGCCCCGCCGGGGGGGCGAATGAGCAGTTCTTC. It specifies CASSPAGGANEQFF.

This clonotype was counted many times. The gene calls are TRBV11-2 and TRBJ1-4; D remains unclear. The V and J ends lost 2 bases and 2 bases respectively, with 9 bases between them. Germline assignment: CDR1 SGHAT and CDR2 FQNNGV. The CDR3 is 15 residues long. The CDR3 DNA is TGTGCCAGCAGCTTAAGGGCTGCTACTAATGAAAAACTGTTTTTT. Its translation: CASSLRAATNEKLFF.

This clonotype came up a few times. The rearrangement uses TRBV29-1 and TRBJ2-1, with D tentatively TRBD1 (5 bases). Germline V CDR1 and CDR2: SQVTM, ANQGSEA. The length of the CDR3 is 12 residues. V shed 4 bases and J shed 4 bases, with 8 bases lying between them. The CDR3 nucleotides are TGCAGCGTTGCGAACAGGTACAATGAGCAGTTCTTC. Translating gives CSVANRYNEQFF.

At least ten counts were recorded for this clonotype. This sequence joins TRBV20-1 and TRBJ2-4; possible D gene TRBD1, 6 bases. V lost 6 bases, J lost 0 bases, and 15 bases lay in between. The CDR3 runs to 15 residues. The germline V gene encodes CDR1 DFQATT and CDR2 SNEGSKA (reference sequence). In DNA form, the CDR3 reads TGCAGTGCCGATCCGGGACAAGAAGCCAAAAACATTCAGTACTTC. This encodes CSADPGQEAKNIQYF.

This clonotype was seen at least ten times. The rearrangement links TRBV12-5 to TRBJ1-6; no firm D call. CDR3 length: 14 amino acids. Looked up from germline, CDR1 is LGHNT and CDR2 is FRNRAP. Trimming stripped 5 bases from V and 5 bases from J, with 10 bases between. CDR3 residues: CASGTRLNNSPLHF. The CDR3 coding sequence is TGTGCTAGTGGTACCAGATTGAATAATTCACCCCTCCACTTT.

This clonotype was found a few times. V gene TRBV11-2 combines with J gene TRBJ2-1; D is undetermined. Germline assignment: CDR1 SGHAT and CDR2 FQNNGV. V lost 3 bases, J lost 5 bases, and 8 bases lay in between. The CDR3 covers 13 residues. CDR3 sequence: CASSFGINNEQFF. CDR3 sequence (DNA): TGTGCCAGCAGCTTTGGTATAAACAATGAGCAGTTCTTC.